This is a list of T cell receptor beta chains from one sample in a study of blood T cell repertoires in COVID-19. TCRdb's table, derived via immunoSEQ multiplex PCR, lists solely in-frame clones and lacks some. The top ten hold around 16% of the sample, which has 120,000 or so clones, about 75% seen once. Sequenced: peripheral blood. These receptors originate from a woman aged 80 or older with active or convalescent COVID-19. CDR3s include the opening cysteine and the closing phenylalanine or tryptophan.

cdr3_aa	j_call	v_call
CASSAELRTGSYEQYF	TRBJ2-7	TRBV11-2
CASSLQGTSYNSPLHF	TRBJ1-6	TRBV6-5
CASSLSNQPQHF	TRBJ1-5	TRBV27
CSVGPATGEQYF	TRBJ2-7	TRBV29-1
CASSLGTTGNSPLHF	TRBJ1-6	TRBV5-1
CASRPSGGEQYF	TRBJ2-7	TRBV6-1
CASSVVAGGREDYEQYF	TRBJ2-7	TRBV9
CASSFSPLAGAGEDTQYF	TRBJ2-3	TRBV28
CASSIMTGAANQPQHF	TRBJ1-5	TRBV19
CASSSGFRDYGYTF	TRBJ1-2	TRBV28
CASSFPQLAGGRATQYF	TRBJ2-3	TRBV5-1
CASRVQGLTNYNEQFF	TRBJ2-1	TRBV5-1
CASKGDYNEQFF	TRBJ2-1	TRBV5-1
CASNAQWEEGTGELFF	TRBJ2-2	TRBV2
CASSLVSGTYNEQFF	TRBJ2-1	TRBV7-9
CASSQRAAGKETQYF	TRBJ2-5	TRBV2
CASSLGLAGGNEQFF	TRBJ2-1	TRBV7-2
CASSWGQPSKYMNTEAFF	TRBJ1-1	TRBV7-6
CASSLGATYNEQFF	TRBJ2-1	TRBV27
CASSPRWQNGAENTGELFF	TRBJ2-2	TRBV7-9
CAWSWGQGAITGELFF	TRBJ2-2	TRBV30
CASSLASVVNTQYF	TRBJ2-3	TRBV5-1
CASRNWGQNTEAFF	TRBJ1-1	TRBV6-5
CASSVDLAGGRETQYF	TRBJ2-5	TRBV9
CASSEFGTGAGEQFF	TRBJ2-1	TRBV10-1
CASSPPRQTANYGYTF	TRBJ1-2	TRBV19
CASSGRTSGRSEETQYF	TRBJ2-5	TRBV3-1/TRBV3-2
CASSVSGNSPYEQYF	TRBJ2-7	TRBV19
CASGLSSQSDTQYF	TRBJ2-3	TRBV11-2
CASSLREGVTYEQYF	TRBJ2-7	TRBV11-2
CSVATIQGGYEQYF	TRBJ2-7	TRBV29-1
CASSFRTGGRGNQPQHF	TRBJ1-5	TRBV7-8